This T cell receptor (beta chain) was sequenced during a study of blood T cell repertoires in COVID-19. The V and J ends lost 2 bases and 4 bases respectively, with 13 bases between them. CDR1 and CDR2 from the germline V gene are SGHDT and YYEEEE. The CDR3 contains 15 residues. Assay: immunoSEQ multiplex PCR; the TCRdb copy retains only in-frame clones and omits some. Of 110,000 or so clones in the sample, around 83% were seen once. The source of this sequence is a middle-aged man with acute or convalescent COVID-19. The rearrangement joins TRBV5-6 to TRBJ2-1; a possible D gene is TRBD2 (6 bases). The sequencing sample was made of peripheral blood. The CDR3 nucleotides read TGTGCCAGCAGCTTCGGGGGTGATCTATACAATGAGCAGTTCTTC. This encodes CASSFGGDLYNEQFF.